The 14 T cell receptor beta chains in this list originate from one sample, sequenced in a study of long-term antiretroviral therapy in people with HIV. Samples were assayed with immunoSEQ v3.0 at survey level. Method: immunoSEQ multiplex PCR; TCRdb's copy keeps in-frame clones and lacks some. The repertoire has tens of thousands of clones, roughly 84% of them found once; the top ten carry roughly 0.94%. The sample in question was unsorted PBMCs, obtained 2 years after starting antiretroviral therapy. These receptors were collected from a man aged 45-65 years with HIV.

V gene TRBV15 combines with J gene TRBJ1-4, with a weak D call TRBD1 (5 bases). The CDR3 runs 15 residues. Germline assignment: CDR1 LNHNV and CDR2 YYDKDF (reference sequence). The V end lost 0 bases, the J end lost 8 bases, and 13 bases lay between the germline ends. The CDR3 coding sequence is TGTGCCACCAGCAGAGATTTCCGGGGGGAGGAAAAACTGTTTTTT. Translated: CATSRDFRGEEKLFF.

The genes are TRBV29-1 and TRBJ2-7; 7 bases line up with TRBD2. The CDR3 runs 13 residues. The germline CDR1 and CDR2 sequences are SQVTM and ANQGSEA. Trimming took 1 base from V and 0 from J; bases not matched to a gene: 0. The CDR3: CSVEGGGSYEQYF. CDR3 nucleotides: TGCAGCGTTGAAGGGGGGGGCTCCTACGAGCAGTACTTC.

This clone was picked up a small number of times. The V and J genes are TRBV7-9 and TRBJ2-7; no clear D gene. Germline-derived CDR1 and CDR2 are SEHNR and FQNEAQ (reference sequence). The CDR3 sequence is 13 residues long. Trimming pared 1 base from V and 3 bases from J, leaving 7 bases between. The CDR3 DNA reads TGTGCCAGCAGCTTAGAGAGGTTCTACGAGCAGTACTTC. This translates into CASSLERFYEQYF.

The rearrangement uses TRBV27 and TRBJ2-5; 7 positions match TRBD2. V lost 8 bases, J lost 5 bases, and 14 bases stayed unmatched. The CDR3 is made up of 15 amino acids. CDR1 is MNHEY and CDR2 is SMNVEV in the germline V gene (reference sequence). The CDR3 DNA reads TGTGCCAGCGGGGAGGAGGGAGGGCCGCGGGAGACCCAGTACTTC. It codes for CASGEEGGPRETQYF.

The chain carries TRBV28 and TRBJ2-1; perhaps TRBD2 as D (6 bases). CDR1 is MDHEN, CDR2 SYDVKM, per germline. The CDR3 has 15 amino acids. Trimming took off 7 bases at V and 7 bases at J, with 20 bases between the two ends. This CDR3 is CASTIRDSETNEQFF. For the CDR3, the DNA is TGTGCCAGCACCATAAGGGACTCAGAGACGAATGAGCAGTTCTTC.

CDR3 in DNA: TGTGCCAGCAGCCCCGACAGTGGCTATGGCTACACCTTC. Encoded protein: CASSPDSGYGYTF. The rearrangement uses TRBV7-8 and TRBJ1-2; D is possibly TRBD1 (5 bases). Per the germline V gene, CDR1 is SGHVS and CDR2 is FQNEAQ. Trimming stripped 5 bases from V and 4 bases from J, with 11 bases between. The length of the CDR3 is 13 residues.

The V and J genes are TRBV5-1 and TRBJ1-2, with TRBD1 identical over 9 bases. CDR1 is SGHRS, CDR2 YFSETQ, per germline. There are 16 residues in the CDR3. J lost 5 bases, V lost 4 bases, and 12 bases had no gene match. In nucleotides, the CDR3 is TGCGCCAGCAGCATGGGACAGGGCCGGGCCACTTATGGCTACACCTTC. It codes for CASSMGQGRATYGYTF.

V gene TRBV27 combines with J gene TRBJ2-3, with D uncertain. With 5 bases removed from V and 0 bases from J, the gap between germline ends came to 6 bases. The germline CDR1 and CDR2 sequences are MNHEY and SMNVEV (reference sequence). The CDR3 totals 13 residues. DNA of the CDR3: TGTGCCAGCAGTGCCACTAGCACAGATACGCAGTATTTT. Translated: CASSATSTDTQYF.

The rearrangement links TRBV4-1 to TRBJ2-6; no clear D. Trimming removed 4 bases from V and 1 base from J, with 14 bases in between. The CDR3 loop spans 17 amino acids. Germline values: CDR1 MGHRA, CDR2 YSYEKL. The CDR3 DNA reads as TGCGCCAGCAGCCTTAATAATGGCCCGTCTGGGGCCAACGTCCTGACTTTC. Its protein product is CASSLNNGPSGANVLTF.

The chain has TRBV4-1 and TRBJ2-7, with TRBD1 matching over 7 bases. Germline loops: CDR1 MGHRA, CDR2 YSYEKL. V was pared by 4 bases and J by 0 bases, with 6 bases of the junction left unmatched. The CDR3 has 15 residues. For the CDR3, the DNA is TGCGCCAGCAGCCGCTCGGGACAGACCTCCTACGAGCAGTACTTC. This sequence encodes CASSRSGQTSYEQYF.

The rearrangement links TRBV28 to TRBJ2-7; 10 bases map to TRBD2. V was clipped by 2 bases and J by 5 bases; unmatched bases: 9. From germline, CDR1 is MDHEN and CDR2 SYDVKM. The CDR3 sequence is 16 residues long. The CDR3 coding sequence is TGTGCCAGCAGTTTAGTAGCGGGGGGTTCCTTGGACGAGCAGTACTTC. This codes for CASSLVAGGSLDEQYF.

This rearrangement joins TRBV11-3 to TRBJ1-3; D not resolved. The CDR3 covers 15 residues. The germline V gene encodes CDR1 SGHNT and CDR2 YENEEA. With 5 bases removed from V and 0 bases from J, the gap between germline ends came to 11 bases. CDR3 nucleotide sequence: TGTGCCAGCAGCATGGGAATTAGCTCTGGAAACACCATATATTTT. It translates to CASSMGISSGNTIYF.

The chain uses TRBV18 and TRBJ1-1; no reliable D call. The CDR3 is made up of 17 amino acids. V lost 2 bases and J lost 0, with 16 bases in between. In germline, CDR1 is KGHSH, CDR2 LQKENI. The CDR3 coding sequence is TGTGCCAGCTCACCAGAGAACAGTGGACCTATGAACACTGAAGCTTTCTTT. Its translation is CASSPENSGPMNTEAFF.

This clone was observed once. The V call is TRBV9, the J call TRBJ2-1, with 9 nucleotides matching TRBD2. Per germline, CDR1 SGDLS and CDR2 YYNGEE. J was trimmed by 9 bases and V by 0 bases; bases with no gene match: 13. The CDR3 loop spans 17 amino acids. The chain's CDR3 is CASSVDLSGGGASEQFF. The CDR3 DNA reads as TGTGCCAGCAGCGTAGACCTCTCGGGCGGGGGGGCAAGTGAGCAGTTCTTC.